These 11 T cell receptor beta chains share one sample of origin, sequenced in a study of CD8 T cells in Susac syndrome. RNA was extracted with the RNeasy kit, and a quantity of 0.5 to 1 ug was reverse transcribed using random hexamers. A single record per CDR3 protein comes from TCRdb applying MiXCR to the immunoSEQ multiplex PCR reads. The sample includes 200,000 or so distinct CDR3 sequences, around 90% of them seen just once. Sequencing used CD8+ T cells from PBMCs. The receptors originated from a human donor with multiple sclerosis.

The chain has TRBV28 and TRBJ2-7, with 9 nucleotides matching TRBD1. The CDR3 is 16 residues long. Trimming took 4 bases from V and 4 from J; bases not matched to a gene: 11. Germline V gene data show CDR1 as MDHEN and CDR2 as SYDVKM. In DNA form, the CDR3 reads TGTGCCAGCAGTTCCCCCCCGGGACAGGGTGATTACGAGCAGTACTTC. Protein product: CASSSPPGQGDYEQYF.

Only a few counts were recorded for this clonotype. The CDR3 DNA reads TGCAGCGCTCAGGGGGCGCAAAACTACGAGCAGTACTTC. Its protein is CSAQGAQNYEQYF. The V call is TRBV29-1, the J call TRBJ2-7, with 8 bases aligning to TRBD1. V lost 7 bases and J lost 3; bases outside the gene matches: 8. The CDR3 runs 13 residues. Germline-derived CDR1 and CDR2 are SQVTM and ANQGSEA.

The rearrangement uses TRBV6-2 or TRBV6-3 and TRBJ2-1; 8 bases match TRBD2. V was pared by 2 bases and J by 8 bases, with 5 bases of the junction left unmatched. In germline, CDR1 is MNHEY, CDR2 SVGEGT. The CDR3 runs 14 residues. The CDR3 DNA sequence: TGTGCCAGCAGTTACGCGGGACTAGTTCATGAGCAGTTCTTC. Translating gives CASSYAGLVHEQFF.

The sample holds a few counts of this clonotype. The chain is built from TRBV2 and TRBJ1-5, with D perhaps TRBD1 (6 bases). Trimming stripped 6 bases from V and 8 bases from J, with 17 bases between. Per the germline V gene, CDR1 is SNHLY and CDR2 is FYNNEI. The length of the CDR3 is 14 residues. The CDR3 nucleotides read TGTGCCAGCAGGCAGGGGCCGCCGATTGAGCCCCAGCATTTT. Protein sequence: CASRQGPPIEPQHF.

V is TRBV19 and J is TRBJ2-7; tentative D call: TRBD1 (6 bases). This CDR3 has 17 amino acids. V lost 7 bases, J lost 0 bases, and 22 bases lay in between. Germline values: CDR1 LNHDA, CDR2 SQIVND (reference sequence). Here the CDR3 reads CASKVSDSQSPSYEQYF. The CDR3 DNA reads as TGTGCCAGTAAAGTGTCGGACAGCCAGAGCCCCTCCTACGAGCAGTACTTC.

This sequence joins TRBV7-9 and TRBJ2-7; D uncertain. CDR1 and CDR2 (germline): SEHNR, FQNEAQ (reference sequence). V gave up 4 bases and J gave up 5 bases, with 9 bases separating them. This CDR3 region has 12 residues. The CDR3: CASSSGWDEQYF. CDR3 in DNA: TGTGCCAGCAGCTCAGGATGGGACGAGCAGTACTTC.

CDR3 nucleotides: TGTGCCAGCAGCCAAGAACCACCCGGGGAGCTGTTTTTT. Amino acid sequence: CASSQEPPGELFF. The chain links TRBV4-2 to TRBJ2-2; D not certain. Germline V gene lookup returns CDR1 LGHNA and CDR2 YNFKEQ. V lost 0 bases to trimming and J lost 6 bases, with 5 bases between them. The CDR3 has 13 amino acids.

The chain joins TRBV20-1 to TRBJ1-5; 8 nucleotides line up with TRBD1. Germline loops: CDR1 DFQATT, CDR2 SNEGSKA (reference sequence). The trim removed 5 bases at V and 1 base at J, leaving 10 bases unmatched. The CDR3 is made up of 16 amino acids. Here the CDR3 reads CSAAGQGEVSNQPQHF. DNA for the CDR3: TGCAGTGCTGCAGGACAGGGAGAGGTGAGCAATCAGCCCCAGCATTTT.

The chain employs TRBV7-2 and TRBJ2-5; the D gene is possibly TRBD2 (6 bases). CDR3 length: 16 amino acids. V was cut by 1 base and J by 4 bases, with 16 bases left in between. Per germline, CDR1 SGHTA and CDR2 FQGNSA. The CDR3 bases are TGTGCCAGCAGCTTAGGAGCTAGCGAGGTCGGAGAGACCCAGTACTTC. Protein sequence: CASSLGASEVGETQYF.

The chain couples TRBV7-9 to TRBJ1-2; no clear D. Trimming cost V 3 bases and J 6 bases, with 8 bases left between them. The CDR3 is 12 residues long. Germline values: CDR1 SEHNR, CDR2 FQNEAQ (reference sequence). The CDR3 protein is CASSLMRDGYTF. The CDR3 coding sequence is TGTGCCAGCAGCTTGATGAGAGATGGCTACACCTTC.

The chain is built from TRBV7-9 and TRBJ2-7; no definite D call. The V end was cut by 9 bases, the J end by 5 bases, with 14 bases between. Germline assignment: CDR1 SEHNR and CDR2 FQNEAQ (reference sequence). This CDR3 is 12 amino acids long. The CDR3 loop reads CASHDGYHEQYF. CDR3 DNA: TGTGCCAGTCACGACGGGTACCACGAGCAGTACTTC.